The present entry profiles one T cell receptor (beta chain) with its context. Specified treatment: oral pan-JAK inhibitor, 5-10 mg twice daily. These data come from a study of CD8+ T cells in alopecia areata. It was cDNA, reverse transcribed from extracted RNA, that served as the sequencing template. Libraries were prepared by immunoSEQ multiplex PCR; TCRdb keeps only in-frame clonotypes and omits some of them. The profile covers under 250,000 clones, with over 60% appearing a single time and more than 0.95% taken by the ten largest. The sequence derives from a human donor with alopecia areata. The material sequenced was CD4+ T cells sorted from blood, taken at approximately week 44, from a patient treated with tofacitinib.

CDR3 sequence: CASLGTGGNQPQHF. The CDR3 DNA is TGTGCCAGCCTCGGGACAGGGGGAAATCAGCCCCAGCATTTT. The chain links TRBV28 to TRBJ1-5; 11 nucleotides agree with TRBD1. This CDR3 is built from 14 residues. The V segment lost 8 bases and the J segment 4 bases; nucleotides outside the gene matches: 4. The germline V gene encodes CDR1 MDHEN and CDR2 SYDVKM.